The 18 T cell receptor beta chains reported below all come from one sample, sequenced in a study of blood T cell repertoires in COVID-19. Here immunoSEQ multiplex PCR was the method, and the copy in TCRdb shows in-frame clones only, minus some. The sample has tens of thousands of clones; roughly 90% are singletons. The sample consisted of peripheral blood. The origin of the receptors is a woman aged 55-75 years with acute or convalescent COVID-19.

The CDR3 bases are TGTGCCAGCAGCAGATCTACTAGCGGCCCTAAGGGGTATACGCAGTATTTT. It is translated as CASSRSTSGPKGYTQYF. The V and J genes are TRBV5-4 and TRBJ2-3; 8 bases agree with TRBD2. Germline lookup yields CDR1 SGHNT and CDR2 YYREEE (reference sequence). V lost 4 bases to trimming and J lost 7 bases; unmatched junction nucleotides: 17. This CDR3 comprises 17 residues.

The chain uses TRBV5-1 and TRBJ1-1; 7 bases map to TRBD1. Per the germline V gene, CDR1 is SGHRS and CDR2 is YFSETQ. With V trimmed by 3 bases and J by 6 bases, 5 bases remained unmatched. The CDR3 extends over 13 amino acids. The CDR3: CASSSTGRPEAFF. As DNA, the CDR3 is TGCGCCAGCAGCTCGACAGGGCGCCCTGAAGCTTTCTTT.

This chain links TRBV5-1 with TRBJ1-6; TRBD1 matches at 9 bases. This CDR3 has 14 amino acids. J was trimmed by 9 bases and V by 0 bases; bases with no gene match: 1. Germline assignment: CDR1 SGHRS and CDR2 YFSETQ. CDR3 coding DNA: TGCGCCAGCAGCTTGGAGGACAGGGGTTCACCCCTCCACTTT. Translating gives CASSLEDRGSPLHF.

CDR3 bases: TGTGCCATCGGGGACAGGTCTAACGGGTCACCCCTCCACTTT. Its protein product is CAIGDRSNGSPLHF. This rearrangement joins TRBV10-3 to TRBJ1-6; TRBD1 aligns across 8 bases. The V and J ends lost 8 bases and 10 bases, in that order; junction bases with no gene match: 10. The CDR3 loop spans 14 amino acids. Germline CDR1 ENHRY, CDR2 SYGVKD.

The chain links TRBV12-5 to TRBJ2-5; D possibly corresponds to TRBD2 (5 bases). In germline, CDR1 is LGHNT, CDR2 FRNRAP. V lost 2 bases and J lost 2, with 18 bases in between. The CDR3 consists of 17 residues. CDR3 nucleotides: TGTGCTAGTGGTTTGTGGGGTAGGGCTAGCAGTCAAGAGACCCAGTACTTC. Its translation is CASGLWGRASSQETQYF.

The CDR3 loop reads CASSPGTGGSKETQYF. The CDR3 DNA is TGTGCCAGCAGCCCAGGGACAGGGGGAAGTAAGGAGACCCAGTACTTC. This sequence joins TRBV9 and TRBJ2-5; 11 positions agree with TRBD1. The CDR3 length is 16 residues. V lost 4 bases and J lost 5; bases outside the gene matches: 10. Germline CDR1 and CDR2: SGDLS and YYNGEE.

This clone was observed a few times. The chain joins TRBV7-8 to TRBJ2-3; D might be TRBD2 (6 bases). V lost 1 base and J lost 6, with 8 bases in between. CDR1 and CDR2 from the germline V gene are SGHVS and FQNEAQ. This CDR3 region has 13 residues. The CDR3 here is CASSLGRGDTQYF. The CDR3 bases are TGTGCCAGCAGCTTAGGCCGGGGGGATACGCAGTATTTT.

The rearrangement joins TRBV7-2 to TRBJ2-3; D gene unclear. This CDR3 comprises 13 residues. V lost 6 bases and J lost 5, with 12 bases in between. Germline V gene data show CDR1 as SGHTA and CDR2 as FQGNSA. CDR3 in DNA: TGTGCCAGCAGGAAAGGAGTTGGAGATACGCAGTATTTT. Amino acids: CASRKGVGDTQYF.

J is TRBJ2-7 and V is TRBV21-1; the table's D call of TRBD1 was not tested on the DNA. TRBV21-1 is termed a pseudogene. The CDR3 has 13 amino acids. CDR3 nucleotides: TGTGCCAGCAGCATCAGGACAGTCTACGAGCAGTACGTC. It specifies CASSIRTVYEQYV.

The chain employs TRBV28 and TRBJ2-2; D not certain. With 4 bases removed from V and 4 bases from J, the gap between germline ends came to 7 bases. The length of the CDR3 is 13 residues. Germline CDR1 reads MDHEN; CDR2 reads SYDVKM. Written as DNA, the CDR3 is TGTGCCAGCAGTTGGCGGCCCACCGGGGAGCTGTTTTTT. Encoded protein: CASSWRPTGELFF. Full variable domain (remainder filled in from reference TRBV28 and TRBJ2-2): DVKVTQSSRYLVKRTGEKVFLECVQDMDHENMFWYRQDPGLGLRLIYFSYDVKMKEKGDIPEGYSVSREKKERFSLILESASTNQTSMYLCASSWRPTGELFFGEGSRLTVL.

The chain carries TRBV27 and TRBJ1-3; D gene ambiguous. V was clipped by 5 bases and J by 0 bases, with 11 bases between them. The CDR3 is made up of 15 amino acids. The germline V gene encodes CDR1 MNHEY and CDR2 SMNVEV (reference sequence). CDR3 DNA: TGTGCCAGCAGTCCCGACATTGCCTCTGGAAACACCATATATTTT. The encoded protein is CASSPDIASGNTIYF.

DNA for the CDR3: TGTGCCACCAGCAGAGGTCCGGGACTAGCCTTCAATGAGCAGTTCTTC. Protein: CATSRGPGLAFNEQFF. The chain combines TRBV15 with TRBJ2-1; TRBD2 aligns across 9 bases. Germline CDR1 and CDR2: LNHNV and YYDKDF (reference sequence). CDR3 length: 16 residues. V was pared by 1 base and J by 6 bases, with 7 bases of the junction left unmatched.

This chain joins TRBV7-7 and TRBJ1-1; maybe TRBD1 (6 bases). Germline V gene data show CDR1 as SSHAT and CDR2 as FNYEAQ (reference sequence). The CDR3 is 13 residues long. V was pared by 5 bases and J by 1 base, with 8 bases between. DNA for the CDR3: TGTGCCAGCAGCCGGACAGCGAACACTGAAGCTTTCTTT. Translation gives CASSRTANTEAFF.

This chain links TRBV12-3 or TRBV12-4 with TRBJ1-2; D remains ambiguous. V was cut by 1 base and J by 7 bases, with 4 bases left in between. The CDR3 runs to 11 residues. CDR3 bases: TGTGCCAGCAGTTTAGGAGGTGGCTACACCTTC. It translates to CASSLGGGYTF.

The V gene is TRBV6-6, the J gene TRBJ2-1; 10 positions match TRBD2. Germline V gives CDR1 MNHNY, CDR2 SVGAGI (reference sequence). V was pared by 5 bases and J by 6 bases, with 13 bases of the junction left unmatched. The CDR3 spans 17 residues. CDR3 sequence reads: CASSRWRLAGVGNEQFF. CDR3 bases: TGTGCCAGCAGTCGATGGAGGCTAGCGGGAGTAGGCAATGAGCAGTTCTTC.

The chain combines TRBV5-1 with TRBJ1-1; TRBD1 matches at 7 bases. CDR3 length: 13 amino acids. Germline assignment: CDR1 SGHRS and CDR2 YFSETQ. V lost 4 bases, J lost 4 bases, and 4 bases stayed unmatched. The CDR3 spells CASSEQGTTEAFF. The CDR3 DNA sequence: TGCGCCAGCAGCGAACAGGGGACCACTGAAGCTTTCTTT.

Remarks on this clone: Other DNA sequences in this sample translate to the same CDR3. The chain is built from TRBV14 and TRBJ1-4, with 7 bases fitting TRBD1. The CDR3 consists of 16 residues. With 4 bases clipped from V and 0 bases from J, the junction kept 5 bases outside the gene matches. The V gene's germline CDR1 is SGHDN and CDR2 FVKESK. The CDR3 coding sequence is TGTGCCAGCAGCCCCAGACAGGGCGCAACTAATGAAAAACTGTTTTTT. Protein product: CASSPRQGATNEKLFF.

The chain's CDR3 is CASSQGPTDTQYF. The CDR3 bases are TGTGCCAGCAGCCAAGGGCCAACAGATACGCAGTATTTT. The chain carries TRBV3-1 (or the pseudogene TRBV3-2) and TRBJ2-3; unclear D gene. The length of the CDR3 is 13 residues. V was trimmed by 1 base and J by 3 bases, leaving 5 bases between them. CDR1 is LGHDT, CDR2 YNNKEL, per germline (reference sequence).